The sequence of this TCR beta chain was determined in a study of shared T cell receptors in the human thymus. This clone appeared a few times. Clones were sequenced by immunoSEQ multiplex PCR, and TCRdb holds only the in-frame ones, with some missing. The data hold hundreds of thousands of clones, with roughly 86% observed a single time. Germline CDR1 is ENHRY and CDR2 is SYGVKD. The CDR3 runs 14 residues. V was pared by 1 base and J by 1 base, with 5 bases between. These data are also associated with another study on human thymus T cells. That study adds: Corrective heart surgery yielded the resections from which the thymus tissue came. What appeared biased in thymic and blood repertoires was the usage of V and J genes. As related research reported, thymic repertoires overlapped highly among unrelated individuals.

The receptor was derived from a boy less than two years old with a congenital heart defect. V and J are TRBV10-3 and TRBJ1-3, with D unclear. Material: thymocytes. This CDR3 is CAISELSSGNTIYF. The CDR3 bases are TGTGCCATCAGTGAGTTGAGTTCTGGAAACACCATATATTTT.